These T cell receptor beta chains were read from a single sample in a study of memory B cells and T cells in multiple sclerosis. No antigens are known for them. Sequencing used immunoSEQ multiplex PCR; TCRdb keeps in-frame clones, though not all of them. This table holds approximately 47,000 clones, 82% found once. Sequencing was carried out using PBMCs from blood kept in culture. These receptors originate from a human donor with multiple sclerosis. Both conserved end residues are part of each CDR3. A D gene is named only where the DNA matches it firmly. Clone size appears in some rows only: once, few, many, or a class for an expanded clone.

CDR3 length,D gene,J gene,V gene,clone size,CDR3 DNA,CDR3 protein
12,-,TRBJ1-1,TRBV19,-,TGTGCCAGTAGTATTACCGGGACAGAAGCTTTCTTT,CASSITGTEAFF
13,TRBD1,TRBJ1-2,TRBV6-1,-,TGTGCCAGCAGTGAGGGACAGGGGCAGGGCTACACCTTC,CASSEGQGQGYTF
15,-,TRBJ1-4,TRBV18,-,TGTGCCAGCTCACCTGGGACCCCTAAGGGAGAAAAACTGTTTTTT,CASSPGTPKGEKLFF
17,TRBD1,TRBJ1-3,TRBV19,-,TGTGCCAGTAGTTCGATGACAGGGAGTCTATCTGGAAACACCATATATTTT,CASSSMTGSLSGNTIYF
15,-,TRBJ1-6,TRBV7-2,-,TGTGCCAGCAGCTCGGTTGCGGGTTTTGATTCACCCCTCCACTTT,CASSSVAGFDSPLHF
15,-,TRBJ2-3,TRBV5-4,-,TGTGCCAGCAGCTTGAAGGTCTCCGGCACAGATACGCAGTATTTT,CASSLKVSGTDTQYF
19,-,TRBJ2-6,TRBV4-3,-,TGCGCCAGCAGCCAATGGGCCCTGCACAGTAACTCTGGGGCCAACGTCCTGACTTTC,CASSQWALHSNSGANVLTF
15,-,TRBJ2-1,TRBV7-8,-,TGTGCCAGCAGCTTAGCCTTCCTAGGGCGAAGTGAGCAGTTCTTC,CASSLAFLGRSEQFF
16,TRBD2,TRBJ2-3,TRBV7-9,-,TGTGCCAGCAGCTTGGGGTCCGGGGGGGCCACAGATACGCAGTATTTT,CASSLGSGGATDTQYF
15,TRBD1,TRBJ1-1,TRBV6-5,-,TGTGCCAGCAGAGACGGGACAGGCGTGAACACTGAAGCTTTCTTT,CASRDGTGVNTEAFF
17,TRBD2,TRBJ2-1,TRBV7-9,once,TGTGCCAGCAGCTTAGCCTTGACTAGCGGGGGAGACAATGAGCAGTTCTTC,CASSLALTSGGDNEQFF
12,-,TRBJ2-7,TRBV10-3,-,TGTGCCATCACCCAGAAGGGGGGCGAGCAGTACTTC,CAITQKGGEQYF
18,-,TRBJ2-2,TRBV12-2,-,TGTGCAAGTCGCTTAATAGCGGGGGGGCCTAGGAACACCGGGGAGCTGTTTTTT,CASRLIAGGPRNTGELFF
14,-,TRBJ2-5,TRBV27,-,TGTGCCAGCACTCTGAACGGGGCAATGGAGACCCAGTACTTC,CASTLNGAMETQYF
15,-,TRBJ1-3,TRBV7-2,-,TGTGCCAGCAGCTGGAGTATGATAGGTGGAAACACCATATATTTT,CASSWSMIGGNTIYF
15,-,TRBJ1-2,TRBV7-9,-,TGTGCCAGCAGCTCCCCTGCGGGGAAGGGCTATGGCTACACCTTC,CASSSPAGKGYGYTF
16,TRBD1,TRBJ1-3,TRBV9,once,TGTGCCAGCAGCGTAACGACAGGGGGTCTGGGAAACACCATATATTTT,CASSVTTGGLGNTIYF
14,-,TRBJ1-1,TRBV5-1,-,TGCGCCAGCAGCTTAGACAGACAGAACACTGAAGCTTTCTTT,CASSLDRQNTEAFF
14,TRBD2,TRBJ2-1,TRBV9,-,TGTGCCAGCACAGGACTAGCGGGGGCTCGGGAGCAGTTCTTC,CASTGLAGAREQFF
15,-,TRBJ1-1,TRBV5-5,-,TGTGCCAGCAGCTTCGAGGAGGGATTGAACACTGAAGCTTTCTTT,CASSFEEGLNTEAFF
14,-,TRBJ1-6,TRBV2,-,TGTGCCAGCAGTGAGGGTTCAGCAAATTCACCCCTCCACTTT,CASSEGSANSPLHF
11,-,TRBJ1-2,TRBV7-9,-,TGTGCCTTCTTGGGCCGCGCTGGCTACACCTTC,CAFLGRAGYTF
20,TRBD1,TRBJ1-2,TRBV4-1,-,TGCGCCAGCAGCCAAGAGAGATGGTTGGGGACAGGTTCCCAGGTTGAAGGCTACACCTTC,CASSQERWLGTGSQVEGYTF
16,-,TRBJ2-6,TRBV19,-,TGTGCCAGTACTCTACGCGGAGTCTCTGGGGCCAACGTCCTGACTTTC,CASTLRGVSGANVLTF
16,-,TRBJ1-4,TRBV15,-,TGTGCCACCAGCAGAGATGCTGGGGGGCTGGATGAAAAACTGTTTTTT,CATSRDAGGLDEKLFF
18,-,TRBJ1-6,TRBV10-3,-,TGTGCCATCAGTGAGAAGGACATTAAGAGCTCCTATAATTCACCCCTCCACTTT,CAISEKDIKSSYNSPLHF
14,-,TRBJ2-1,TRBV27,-,TGTGCCAGCAGTTTAACCCGGGGGAGCTACGAGCAGTTCTTC,CASSLTRGSYEQFF
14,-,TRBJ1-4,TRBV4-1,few,TGCGCCAGCAGCCTTAGGGGCCTTAATGAAAAACTGTTTTTT,CASSLRGLNEKLFF
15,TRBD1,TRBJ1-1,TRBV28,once,TGTGCCAGCAGTCGGGTTGGACAGGGGCGCACTGAAGCTTTCTTT,CASSRVGQGRTEAFF
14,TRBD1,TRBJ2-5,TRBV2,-,TGTGCCAGCAGGGGGGGGACAGGGGTTGGGACCCAGTACTTC,CASRGGTGVGTQYF
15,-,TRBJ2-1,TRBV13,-,TGTGCCAGCAAAAACAGGGGCGCGGGGTACAATGAGCAGTTCTTC,CASKNRGAGYNEQFF
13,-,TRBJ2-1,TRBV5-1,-,TGCGCCAGCAGCGCCGAGCCCGGGAATGAGCAGTTCTTC,CASSAEPGNEQFF
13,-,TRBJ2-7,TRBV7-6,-,TGTGCCAGCAGCTTAGGACAGGACTACGAGCAGTACTTC,CASSLGQDYEQYF
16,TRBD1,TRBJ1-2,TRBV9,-,TGTGCCAGCAGCGCTTCCGGGACAGGGGGCCCCTATGGCTACACCTTC,CASSASGTGGPYGYTF
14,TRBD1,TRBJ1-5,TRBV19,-,TGTGCCAGTACTCCCAGGGGGCGCATAGAGCCCCAGCATTTT,CASTPRGRIEPQHF
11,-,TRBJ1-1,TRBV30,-,TGTGCCTGGAGTGGAGTCCGGGCAGCTTTCTTT,CAWSGVRAAFF
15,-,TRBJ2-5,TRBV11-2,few,TGTGCCAGCAGCTCCCCGGGACAAGCCCAAGAGACCCAGTACTTC,CASSSPGQAQETQYF
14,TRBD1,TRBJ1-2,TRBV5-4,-,TGTGCCAGCAGCTGGGGACAGGGGTACTATGGCTACACCTTC,CASSWGQGYYGYTF
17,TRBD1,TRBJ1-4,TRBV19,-,TGTGCCAGTAGTACCAGACAGGGGGCGCCGACTAATGAAAAACTGTTTTTT,CASSTRQGAPTNEKLFF
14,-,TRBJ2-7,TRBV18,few,TGTGCCAGCTCACCACCCCGGGACCAGAGCCGGGAGTACTTC,CASSPPRDQSREYF
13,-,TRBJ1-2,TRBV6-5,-,TGTGCCAGCGGGGGAGCCGCGGATTATGGCTACACCTTC,CASGGAADYGYTF
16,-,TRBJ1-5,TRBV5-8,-,TGTGCCAGCAGCTCGTCGCCGACATATAGCAATCAGCCCCAGCATTTT,CASSSSPTYSNQPQHF
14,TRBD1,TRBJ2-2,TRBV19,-,TGTGCCAGTAAGGACAGGGCCAGCGCCGGGGAGCTGTTTTTT,CASKDRASAGELFF
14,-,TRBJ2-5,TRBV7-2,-,TGTGCCAGCAGCTTAGGGGGGGCCGAAGAGACCCAGTACTTC,CASSLGGAEETQYF
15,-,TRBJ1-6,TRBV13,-,TGTGCCAGCAGCCTCAGGGCCTTGAGGGATTCACCCCTCCACTTT,CASSLRALRDSPLHF
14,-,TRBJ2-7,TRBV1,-,TGCACCAGCAGCCTCGGGGGGCCAACCCACGAGCAGTACTTC,CTSSLGGPTHEQYF
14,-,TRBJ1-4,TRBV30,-,TGTGCCTGGAGTGTGATAGGGGGTAATGAAAAACTGTTTTTT,CAWSVIGGNEKLFF
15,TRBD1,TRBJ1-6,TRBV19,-,TGTGCCAGTAGTGCGGACCGGGACAGCCTATCACCCCTCCACTTT,CASSADRDSLSPLHF
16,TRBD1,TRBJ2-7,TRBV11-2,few,TGTGCCAGCAGCTTAGACTTCTCGGGACAGGGTTACGAGCAGTACTTC,CASSLDFSGQGYEQYF
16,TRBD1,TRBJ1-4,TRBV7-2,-,TGTGCCAGCAGCTATCACAGGGGGCGGGCTAATGAAAAACTGTTTTTT,CASSYHRGRANEKLFF
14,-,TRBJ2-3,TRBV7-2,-,TGTGCCAGCAGCTTAACCGGACTCACAGATACGCAGTATTTT,CASSLTGLTDTQYF
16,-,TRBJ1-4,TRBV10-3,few,TGTGCCATCAGTGAGGCGAAGATGGGCGAGGATGAAAAACTGTTTTTT,CAISEAKMGEDEKLFF
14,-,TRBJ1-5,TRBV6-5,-,TGTGCCAGCAGTTACTCAGGGGTTTATCAGCCCCAGCATTTT,CASSYSGVYQPQHF
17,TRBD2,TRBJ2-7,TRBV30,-,TGTGCCTGGAGTGGACAGGGGCGGACTAGCGGGGGCCACGAGCAGTACTTC,CAWSGQGRTSGGHEQYF
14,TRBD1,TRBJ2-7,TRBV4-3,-,TGCGCCAGCAGCCAATCTCAGGGGGCCTACGAGCAGTACTTC,CASSQSQGAYEQYF
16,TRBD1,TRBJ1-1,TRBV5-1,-,TGCGCCAGCAGCGCCCCGTACAGGGGGCGTAACACTGAAGCTTTCTTT,CASSAPYRGRNTEAFF
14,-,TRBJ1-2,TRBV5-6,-,TGTGCCAGCAGCTTGGTCGGGGATAACTATGGCTACACCTTC,CASSLVGDNYGYTF